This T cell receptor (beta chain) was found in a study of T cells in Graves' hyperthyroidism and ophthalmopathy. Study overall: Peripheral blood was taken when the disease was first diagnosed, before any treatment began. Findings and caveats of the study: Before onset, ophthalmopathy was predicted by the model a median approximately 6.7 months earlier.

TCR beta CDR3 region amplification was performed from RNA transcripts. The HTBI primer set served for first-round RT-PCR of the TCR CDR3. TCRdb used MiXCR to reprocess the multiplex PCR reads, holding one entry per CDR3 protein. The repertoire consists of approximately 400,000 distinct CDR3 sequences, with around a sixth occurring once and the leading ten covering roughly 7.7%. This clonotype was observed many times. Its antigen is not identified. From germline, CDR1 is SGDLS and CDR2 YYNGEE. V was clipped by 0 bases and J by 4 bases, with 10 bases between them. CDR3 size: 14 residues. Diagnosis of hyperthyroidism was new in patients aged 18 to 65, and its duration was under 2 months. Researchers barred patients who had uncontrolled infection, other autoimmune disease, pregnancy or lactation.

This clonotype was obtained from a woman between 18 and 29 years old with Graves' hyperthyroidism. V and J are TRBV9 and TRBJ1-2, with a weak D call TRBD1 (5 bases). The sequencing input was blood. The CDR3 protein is CASSVGGLGYGYTF. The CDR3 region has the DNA TGTGCCAGCAGCGTAGGGGGACTTGGCTATGGCTACACCTTC.